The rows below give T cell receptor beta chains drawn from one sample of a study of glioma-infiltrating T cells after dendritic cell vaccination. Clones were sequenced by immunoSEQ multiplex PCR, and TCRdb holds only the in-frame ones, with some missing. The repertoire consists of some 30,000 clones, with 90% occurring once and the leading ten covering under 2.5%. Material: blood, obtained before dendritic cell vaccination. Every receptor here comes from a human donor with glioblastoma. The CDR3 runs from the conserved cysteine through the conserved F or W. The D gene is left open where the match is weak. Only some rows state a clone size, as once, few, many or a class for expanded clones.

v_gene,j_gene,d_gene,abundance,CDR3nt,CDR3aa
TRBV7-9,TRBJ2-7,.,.,TGTGCCAGCAGCTTAGCAGCAGGGACCTACGAGCAGTACTTC,CASSLAAGTYEQYF
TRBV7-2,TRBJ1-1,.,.,TGTGCCAGCAGCTTGACAGTGAACACTGAAGCTTTCTTT,CASSLTVNTEAFF
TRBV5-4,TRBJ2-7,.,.,TGTGCCAGCAGCCTGACAGAATTCCGTGGCAACTACGAGCAGTACTTC,CASSLTEFRGNYEQYF
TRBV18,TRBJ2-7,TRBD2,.,TGTGCCAGCTCACCCCGGACTAGCGGGGCCTACGAGCAGTACTTC,CASSPRTSGAYEQYF
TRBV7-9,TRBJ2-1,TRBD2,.,TGTGCCAGCAGTTTTAGCGGGGGGACCTACAATGAGCAGTTCTTC,CASSFSGGTYNEQFF
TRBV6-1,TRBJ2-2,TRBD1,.,TGTGCCAGGGGGGACAGCTCCACCGGGGAGCTGTTTTTT,CARGDSSTGELFF
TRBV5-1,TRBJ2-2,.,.,TGCGCCAGCAGCTGGGGACAGAACACCGGGGAGCTGTTTTTT,CASSWGQNTGELFF
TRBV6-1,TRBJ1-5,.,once,TGTGCCAGCAGTCAAAGAGACGGAGGTAATCAGCCCCAGCATTTT,CASSQRDGGNQPQHF
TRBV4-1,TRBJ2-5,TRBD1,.,TGCGCCAGCAGCCACGACAGGGGGCGCGGAGAGACCCAGTACTTC,CASSHDRGRGETQYF
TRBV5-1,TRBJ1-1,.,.,TGCGCCAGCAGCTTGACTGGGGAGGGCAGTGCTGGAGCTTTCTTT,CASSLTGEGSAGAFF
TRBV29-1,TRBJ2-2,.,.,TGCAGCGTTGATCCGGGCACCGGGGAGCTGTTTTTT,CSVDPGTGELFF
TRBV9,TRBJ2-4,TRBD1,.,TGTGCCAGCAGCGTATCTACTTGGGACAGAAACATTCAGTACTTC,CASSVSTWDRNIQYF
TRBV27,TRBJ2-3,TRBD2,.,TGTGCCAGCAGTTTCCGGGCCTACGGGAGGGGGGGCACAGATACGCAGTATTTT,CASSFRAYGRGGTDTQYF
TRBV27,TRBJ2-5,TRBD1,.,TGTGCCAGCAGTTTATCGACAGGGTTTCGGAAACAGTACTTC,CASSLSTGFRKQYF
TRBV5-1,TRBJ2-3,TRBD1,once,TGCGCCAGCAACTTGGGGAATACAGGGGGCACAGATACGCAGTATTTT,CASNLGNTGGTDTQYF
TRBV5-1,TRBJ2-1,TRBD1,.,TGCGCCAGCAGCCCCGGACAGGGGGCCCACAATGAGCAGTTCTTC,CASSPGQGAHNEQFF
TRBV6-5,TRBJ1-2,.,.,TGTGCCAGCAGTTACGGGGGGGAGGGTGGCTACACCTTC,CASSYGGEGGYTF
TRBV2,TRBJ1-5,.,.,TGTGCCAGCACTGGGCAGGGGAATCAGCCCCAGCATTTT,CASTGQGNQPQHF
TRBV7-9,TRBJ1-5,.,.,TGTGCCAGCAGCCTACAGGGTTATGGCAATCAGCCCCAGCATTTT,CASSLQGYGNQPQHF
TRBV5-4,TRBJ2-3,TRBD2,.,TGTGCCAGCAGCTCCATTACCCTAGCGGGGGCCCCTAGCACAGATACGCAGTATTTT,CASSSITLAGAPSTDTQYF
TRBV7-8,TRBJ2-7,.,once,TGTGCCAGCAGCTTAGCGGCCAGGGCAGGAGAGCAGTACTTC,CASSLAARAGEQYF
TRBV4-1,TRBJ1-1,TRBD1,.,TGCGCCAGCAGCCAAGATCGAGGACAGGGTGTCGAAGCTTTCTTT,CASSQDRGQGVEAFF
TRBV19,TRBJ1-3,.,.,TGTGCCAGTAGTATCGAGGGATCTGGAAACACCATATATTTT,CASSIEGSGNTIYF
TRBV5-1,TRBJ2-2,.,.,TGCGCCAGCAAGACTGCGTTAAACACCGGGGAGCTGTTTTTT,CASKTALNTGELFF
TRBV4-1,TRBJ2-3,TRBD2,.,TGCGCCAGCAGCCGTCAGCCTAGGACTAGCCAAAGCACAGATACGCAGTATTTT,CASSRQPRTSQSTDTQYF
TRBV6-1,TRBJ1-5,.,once,TGTGCCAGCAGGCCACAGGGTAGCAATCAGCCCCAGCATTTT,CASRPQGSNQPQHF
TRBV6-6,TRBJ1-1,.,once,TGTGCCAGCGGGACCGGGAGGAACACTGAAGCTTTCTTT,CASGTGRNTEAFF
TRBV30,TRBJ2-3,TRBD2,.,TGTGCCTGGACCCCACCGGATAGCGGGGGGGCGGTGCCCCCAGATACGCAGTATTTT,CAWTPPDSGGAVPPDTQYF
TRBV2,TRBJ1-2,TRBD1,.,TGTGCCAGCAGGGGCAGGGGGCGCAGCGTTGGCTACACCTTC,CASRGRGRSVGYTF
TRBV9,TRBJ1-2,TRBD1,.,TGTGCCAGCAGCGACAACGCCGGGACAGGGCATGGCTACACCTTC,CASSDNAGTGHGYTF
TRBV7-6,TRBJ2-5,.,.,TGTGCCAGCAGCTTAGGCGTGGCCCAGTACTTC,CASSLGVAQYF
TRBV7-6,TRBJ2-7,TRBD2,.,TGTGCCAGCAGCTCCACCTTAGCGGGTTTAGGCAACGAGCAGTACTTC,CASSSTLAGLGNEQYF
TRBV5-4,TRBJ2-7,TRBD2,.,TGTGCCAGCAGCTTTCCGGGGGAGGGGCTGAACGAGCAGTACTTC,CASSFPGEGLNEQYF
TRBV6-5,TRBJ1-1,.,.,TGTGCCAGCAGCCCCGTACTCCGACAAACCACTGAAGCTTTCTTT,CASSPVLRQTTEAFF
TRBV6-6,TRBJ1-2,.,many,TGTGCCAGCAGTTACTCTTCAGGGGAATATGGCTACACCTTC,CASSYSSGEYGYTF
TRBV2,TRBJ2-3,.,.,TGTGCCAGCAGTGAAGTTTTAGGGGCGAGCACAGATACGCAGTATTTT,CASSEVLGASTDTQYF
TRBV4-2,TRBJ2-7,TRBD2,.,TGTGCCAGCAGCCTGGGGCGGGAGCTCTACGAGCAGTACTTC,CASSLGRELYEQYF